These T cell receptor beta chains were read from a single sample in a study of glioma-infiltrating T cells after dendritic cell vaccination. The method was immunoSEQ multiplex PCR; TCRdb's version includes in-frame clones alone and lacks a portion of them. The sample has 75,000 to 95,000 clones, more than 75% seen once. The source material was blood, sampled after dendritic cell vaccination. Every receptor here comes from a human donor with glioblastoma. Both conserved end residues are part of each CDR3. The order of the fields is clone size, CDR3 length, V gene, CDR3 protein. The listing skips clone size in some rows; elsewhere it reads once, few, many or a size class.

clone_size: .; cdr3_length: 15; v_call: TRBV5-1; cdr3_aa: CASSLGGTGNYGYTF
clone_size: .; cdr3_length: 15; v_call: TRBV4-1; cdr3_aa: CASSQAHYRGSEQYF
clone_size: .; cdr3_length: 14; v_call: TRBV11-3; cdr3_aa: CASSLGEGAGLAFF
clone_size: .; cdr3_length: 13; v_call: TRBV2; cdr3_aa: CASRIGQYNEQFF
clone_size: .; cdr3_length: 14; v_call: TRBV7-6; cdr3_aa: CASSRGGSSYEQYF
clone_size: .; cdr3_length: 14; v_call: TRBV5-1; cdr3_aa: CASSADTNTGELFF
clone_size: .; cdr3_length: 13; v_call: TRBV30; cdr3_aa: CAWNDRDGYGYTF
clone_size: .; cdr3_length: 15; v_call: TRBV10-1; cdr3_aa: CASKRPGTGTYGYTF
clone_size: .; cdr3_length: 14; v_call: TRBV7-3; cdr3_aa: CASSPTGAQETQYF
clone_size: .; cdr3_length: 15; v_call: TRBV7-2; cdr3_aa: CASSAGRGSLGGYTF
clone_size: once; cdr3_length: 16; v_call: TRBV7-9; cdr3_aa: CASSFGGSGRYETQYF
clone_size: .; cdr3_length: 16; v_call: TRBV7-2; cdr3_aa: CASSLVAGGRADTQYF
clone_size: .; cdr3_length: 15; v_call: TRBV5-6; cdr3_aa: CASSLGDRPRHTQYF
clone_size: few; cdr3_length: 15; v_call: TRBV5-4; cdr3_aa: CASSLDTGVQETQYF
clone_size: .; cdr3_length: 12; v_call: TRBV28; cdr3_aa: CASSYRAYEQYF
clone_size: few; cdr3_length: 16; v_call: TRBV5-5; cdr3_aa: CASSSMTGEIQETQYF
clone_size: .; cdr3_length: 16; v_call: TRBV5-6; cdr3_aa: CASSMTSGRVTDTQYF
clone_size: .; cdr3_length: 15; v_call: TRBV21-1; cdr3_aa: CASSKVGRSTDTQYF
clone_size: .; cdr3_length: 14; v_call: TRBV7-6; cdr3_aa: CASSRDRGNTEAFF
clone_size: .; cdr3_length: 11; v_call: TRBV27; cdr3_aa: CASRQGTEAFF